The T cell receptor beta chain under discussion was sequenced for a study of cytomegalovirus exposure and HLA in healthy donors. Whole-study findings and limits: A later look showed TCR association rates differing by HLA locus, highest for DRB1 and lowest for HLA-C. In all likelihood, a cluster of highly shared sequence variants was a sequencing artifact. Specific recognition of CMV antigens was confirmed in vitro for a few chains (all CMV-associated). Presence/absence analyses assumed roughly uniform sequencing depth across donors.

60 Vbeta and 13 Jbeta primers were used in PCR. Clones were sequenced by immunoSEQ multiplex PCR, and TCRdb holds only the in-frame ones, with some missing. This table has approximately 170,000 clones, approximately 80% appearing once. V dropped 4 bases and J dropped 1 base, with 10 bases sitting between them. The CDR3 has 14 residues. Germline V gene lookup returns CDR1 SGDLS and CDR2 YYNGEE. Note on this clone: Its antigen is unknown.

Material for sequencing was PBMCs. V is TRBV9 and J is TRBJ2-3; D is unresolved. The sequence derives from a male donor in good health and CMV-seropositive. The CDR3 here is CASSKVERTDTQYF. The CDR3 bases are TGTGCCAGCAGCAAGGTGGAGCGCACAGATACGCAGTATTTT.